The 28 T cell receptor beta chains below all came from one sample that was sequenced in a study of identical twins. TCRdb reprocessed the 5' RACE reads via MiXCR and lists one record per CDR3 protein. The table has around 650,000 distinct CDR3 sequences, under 8.5% seen once. This sample was also put to use in a study of yellow fever vaccine responses in identical twins.

The sample consisted of PBMCs. These receptors came from a woman aged 18-29 years in good health.

This clonotype was observed a few times. This chain links TRBV5-1 with TRBJ2-3; a possible D gene is TRBD2 (5 bases). V lost 0 bases and J 2 bases, leaving 13 bases between the germline ends. The length of the CDR3 is 16 residues. Germline-derived CDR1 and CDR2 are SGHRS and YFSETQ. The CDR3 region has the DNA TGCGCCAGCAGCTTGGGCGCTAGCCGAAACACAGATACGCAGTATTTT. This sequence encodes CASSLGASRNTDTQYF.

In its sample, this clonotype was seen many times. This chain links TRBV6-5 with TRBJ2-1; 8 bases map to TRBD2. V lost 5 bases, J lost 7 bases, and 1 base stayed unmatched. CDR3 size: 12 residues. The germline V gene has CDR1 MNHEY and CDR2 SVGAGI. Written as DNA, the CDR3 is TGTGCCAGCAGTGCTAGCGGGAATGAGCAGTTCTTC. Translated: CASSASGNEQFF.

This clonotype was found many times. V is TRBV12-3 or TRBV12-4 and J is TRBJ1-6, with 7 bases matching TRBD1. This CDR3 comprises 14 residues. V shed 2 bases, J shed 9 bases, and the junction held 4 bases outside the gene matches. The CDR3 sequence: CASSLHRGGSPLHF. CDR3 nucleotide sequence: TGTGCCAGCAGTTTACACAGGGGCGGTTCACCCCTCCACTTT.

There are a few counts of this clonotype. The chain carries TRBV5-1 and TRBJ1-4; no firm D call. Per the germline V gene, CDR1 is SGHRS and CDR2 is YFSETQ. The V end lost 5 bases, the J end lost 8 bases, and 13 bases lay between the germline ends. The CDR3 is 13 amino acids. The CDR3 is CASSPQFEEKLFF. DNA for the CDR3: TGCGCCAGCAGTCCCCAGTTTGAGGAAAAACTGTTTTTT.

This clonotype was seen at least ten times. The chain has TRBV29-1 and TRBJ1-2, with TRBD1 as a possible D gene (6 bases). Trimming shortened V by 6 bases and J by 3 bases, and 20 bases separated the two germline ends. The germline V gene has CDR1 SQVTM and CDR2 ANQGSEA. This CDR3 comprises 15 residues. The CDR3 DNA reads as TGCAGCGTCCCGTCATACGGGGGCAATTACTATGGCTACACCTTC. It encodes CSVPSYGGNYYGYTF.

This clonotype was counted many times. The V call is TRBV12-3 or TRBV12-4, the J call TRBJ2-2; 9 nucleotides match TRBD1. The CDR3 totals 15 residues. With 2 bases clipped from V and 3 bases from J, the junction kept 1 base outside the gene matches. In DNA, the CDR3 is TGTGCCAGCAGTTTAAGACAGGGGGACACCGGGGAGCTGTTTTTT. Its translation is CASSLRQGDTGELFF.

A word on this clonotype: An end of the junction does not agree with germline; a read error may underlie this. The CDR3 loop reads CASSEGTTF. CDR3 coding DNA: TGTGCCAGCAGTGAAGGGACGACCTTC. The chain recombines TRBV2 with TRBJ2-1, with D unresolved. Germline loops: CDR1 SNHLY, CDR2 FYNNEI. The CDR3 covers 9 residues.

The table lists this clonotype with a few counts. The chain joins TRBV7-9 to TRBJ2-5; weak D call: TRBD2 (6 bases). Trimming cost V 5 bases and J 14 bases, with 15 bases left between them. Germline CDR1 and CDR2: SEHNR and FQNEAQ (reference sequence). The CDR3 totals 11 residues. CDR3 protein: CASSLGTEDYF. As DNA, the CDR3 is TGTGCCAGCAGCCTAGGGACTGAAGACTACTTC.

Concerning this clonotype itself: With a much larger clone just one base away, this may be a read error. The DNA for the CDR3 is TGTGCCAGCAGTTTATGGACAGATTACAATGGGCAGTTCTTC. Residues: CASSLWTDYNGQFF. This chain links TRBV12-3 or TRBV12-4 with TRBJ2-1, with TRBD1 as a possible D gene (6 bases). The CDR3 contains 14 residues.

The chain is built from TRBV20-1 and TRBJ2-5, with TRBD2 matching over 14 bases. V was clipped by 6 bases and J by 3 bases; unmatched bases: 12. The CDR3 sequence is 17 residues long. From germline, CDR1 is DFQATT and CDR2 SNEGSKA (reference sequence). The CDR3 sequence: CSAGWTSGRRDEETQYF. The CDR3 DNA follows: TGCAGTGCCGGGTGGACTAGCGGGAGGAGAGACGAAGAGACCCAGTACTTC.

There are a few counts of this clonotype. The gene calls are TRBV27 and TRBJ2-1; 7 nucleotides align to TRBD2. Germline V gene data show CDR1 as MNHEY and CDR2 as SMNVEV (reference sequence). The CDR3 extends over 15 amino acids. The V segment lost 3 bases and the J segment 6 bases; nucleotides outside the gene matches: 8. The CDR3 is CASSLVAGVSNEQFF. In nucleotides, the CDR3 is TGTGCCAGCAGTTTGGTGGCGGGAGTTTCCAATGAGCAGTTCTTC.

This clonotype was detected many times. This chain connects TRBV29-1 to TRBJ2-7; 10 bases agree with TRBD1. The CDR3 length is 13 residues. J gave up 2 bases and V 5 bases, and 3 bases lay outside the gene matches. Germline V lookup: CDR1 SQVTM, CDR2 ANQGSEA. The DNA for the CDR3 is TGCAGCGTTAGGGGACAGGGGACCTACGAGCAGTACTTC. The encoded protein is CSVRGQGTYEQYF.

There are a few counts of this clonotype. The genes are TRBV10-2 and TRBJ2-7; maybe TRBD2 (6 bases). V lost 7 bases and J 7 bases, leaving 23 bases between the germline ends. CDR1 is WSHSY and CDR2 is SAAADI in the germline V gene. CDR3 length: 15 residues. CDR3 amino acids: CASMFVGPGVSEQYF. The CDR3 region has the DNA TGCGCCAGCATGTTTGTGGGACCGGGAGTGAGTGAGCAGTACTTC.

This clonotype has just a few counts. The rearrangement links TRBV28 to TRBJ1-1; no clear D gene. Trimming left V 6 bases short and J 9 bases short, with 8 bases between. This CDR3 spans 10 amino acids. CDR1 MDHEN and CDR2 SYDVKM come from the germline V gene. The CDR3 reads CASSRIQAFF. The CDR3 DNA reads TGTGCCAGCAGCCGGATTCAAGCTTTCTTT. Full variable domain (missing parts from reference TRBV28 and TRBJ1-1): DVKVTQSSRYLVKRTGEKVFLECVQDMDHENMFWYRQDPGLGLRLIYFSYDVKMKEKGDIPEGYSVSREKKERFSLILESASTNQTSMYLCASSRIQAFFGQGTRLTVV.

V is TRBV10-2 and J is TRBJ2-5; 7 bases fit TRBD2. This CDR3 is built from 15 residues. Unmatched junction bases numbered 11, after V lost 7 bases and J lost 3 bases. Germline V gene lookup returns CDR1 WSHSY and CDR2 SAAADI. CDR3 residues: CASTPTGGREETQYF. The CDR3 DNA is TGCGCCAGCACCCCCACGGGCGGGAGAGAAGAGACCCAGTACTTC.

This clonotype has more than one count but fewer than ten. The V and J genes are TRBV4-1 and TRBJ2-7, with D unresolved. The CDR3 contains 12 residues. Between the trimmed V and J ends, which lost 0 bases and 9 bases, there was a span of 9 bases. Germline lookup yields CDR1 MGHRA and CDR2 YSYEKL. Here the CDR3 reads CASSQDESLQYF. The CDR3 nucleotides read TGCGCCAGCAGCCAAGATGAGAGTTTGCAGTACTTC.

This clonotype was seen at least ten times. The J gene is TRBJ2-1, the V gene TRBV12-3 or TRBV12-4; the match to TRBD2 covers 7 bases. The CDR3 covers 15 residues. The junction had 9 bases not matched to a gene; V was cut back by 4 bases and J by 6 bases. The CDR3 sequence is CASSSSGKRGNEQFF. The CDR3 DNA reads TGTGCCAGCAGTTCAAGCGGGAAAAGGGGCAATGAGCAGTTCTTC.

This clonotype was seen more than once but under ten times. The V gene is TRBV3-1, the J gene TRBJ2-6, with D possibly TRBD1 on 6 matching bases. This CDR3 region has 20 residues. The V gene lost 0 bases and the J gene lost 0 bases, with 18 bases spanning the gap. CDR1 is LGHDT and CDR2 is YNNKEL in the germline V gene (reference sequence). CDR3 coding DNA: TGTGCCAGCAGCCAAGATTGGGGGCAGGGACCCTTCTCTGGGGCCAACGTCCTGACTTTC. This sequence encodes CASSQDWGQGPFSGANVLTF.

Ten or more counts support this clonotype. The CDR3 region is CASSPLLASTDTQYF. CDR3 sequence (DNA): TGTGCCAGCAGCCCCCTCTTGGCCAGCACAGATACGCAGTATTTT. V and J are TRBV12-3 or TRBV12-4 and TRBJ2-3; D unclear. The CDR3 is made up of 15 amino acids. V was cut by 6 bases and J by 0 bases, with 13 bases left in between.

J is TRBJ2-1 and V is TRBV11-2; D is unresolved. Between the trimmed V and J ends, which lost 1 base and 9 bases, there was a span of 10 bases. The germline gives CDR1 SGHAT, CDR2 FQNNGV. This CDR3 has 13 amino acids. The CDR3 nucleotides are TGTGCCAGCAGCTTAGTGCGGATAACTGAGCAGTTCTTC. Translating gives CASSLVRITEQFF.

The chain uses TRBV28 and TRBJ2-1; D unclear. This CDR3 region has 12 residues. Germline assignment: CDR1 MDHEN and CDR2 SYDVKM. The V and J ends lost 2 bases and 8 bases respectively, with 7 bases between them. CDR3 nucleotides: TGTGCCAGCAGTTTAAGGGCGGATGAGCAGTTCTTC. It translates to CASSLRADEQFF.

This clonotype was seen a handful of times. The chain is built from TRBV24-1 and TRBJ1-1; a weak D match, TRBD1 (5 bases). This CDR3 region has 14 residues. Germline V CDR1 and CDR2: KGHDR, SFDVKD. Trimming took off 9 bases at V and 3 bases at J, with 16 bases between the two ends. CDR3 sequence reads: CATRGGSSYTEAFF. The CDR3 DNA reads TGTGCCACCCGCGGGGGGAGCTCCTACACTGAAGCTTTCTTT.

The rearrangement links TRBV20-1 to TRBJ1-5, with D perhaps matching TRBD1 (5 bases). CDR1 is DFQATT and CDR2 is SNEGSKA in the germline V gene (reference sequence). Trimming cost V 0 bases and J 6 bases, with 18 bases left between them. The CDR3 loop spans 16 amino acids. The CDR3 DNA sequence: TGCAGTGCTAGAGATAAGGGGACGTTGCAGGGTCAGCCCCAGCATTTT. Amino acid sequence: CSARDKGTLQGQPQHF.

This clonotype was found a few times. The chain uses TRBV20-1 and TRBJ1-5; tentatively, D is TRBD1 (5 bases). Germline assignment: CDR1 DFQATT and CDR2 SNEGSKA (reference sequence). This CDR3 has 12 residues. Trimming took off 6 bases at V and 9 bases at J, with 15 bases between the two ends. The CDR3 reads CSALGGGLPQHF. CDR3 bases: TGCAGTGCCTTGGGGGGAGGACTGCCCCAGCATTTT.

The CDR3 reads CASTVRTGGKDTQYF. The CDR3, as DNA: TGTGCCAGCACCGTCCGGACAGGGGGCAAAGATACGCAGTATTTT. The genes are TRBV25-1 and TRBJ2-3, with TRBD1 matching over 11 bases. This CDR3 has 15 residues. The trim removed 7 bases at V and 5 bases at J, leaving 8 bases unmatched. The germline V gene encodes CDR1 MGHDK and CDR2 SYGVNS.

This clonotype occurred many times. This chain joins TRBV29-1 and TRBJ2-1; D unresolved. Germline assignment: CDR1 SQVTM and CDR2 ANQGSEA. The CDR3 has 14 amino acids. V was trimmed by 5 bases and J by 4 bases, leaving 15 bases between them. The CDR3 sequence: CSVRVGNGYNEQFF. The CDR3 region has the DNA TGCAGCGTTCGGGTAGGAAATGGGTACAATGAGCAGTTCTTC.

This sequence joins TRBV6-1 and TRBJ1-2; 9 nucleotides agree with TRBD1. There are 16 residues in the CDR3. The germline V gene encodes CDR1 MNHNS and CDR2 SASEGT. The junction had 12 bases not matched to a gene; V was cut back by 5 bases and J by 5 bases. The DNA of the CDR3 is TGTGCCAGCAGTAGCCCTCTGGACAGGGGAGGATATGGCTACACCTTC. The encoded protein is CASSSPLDRGGYGYTF.

This clonotype was counted ten times or more. The chain joins TRBV27 to TRBJ1-6; 7 bases match TRBD1. The V segment lost 7 bases and the J segment 8 bases; nucleotides outside the gene matches: 11. The length of the CDR3 is 15 residues. Germline lookup yields CDR1 MNHEY and CDR2 SMNVEV (reference sequence). The chain's CDR3 is CASTITGDNDSPLHF. CDR3 DNA sequence: TGTGCCAGCACCATAACAGGGGACAACGATTCACCCCTCCACTTT.